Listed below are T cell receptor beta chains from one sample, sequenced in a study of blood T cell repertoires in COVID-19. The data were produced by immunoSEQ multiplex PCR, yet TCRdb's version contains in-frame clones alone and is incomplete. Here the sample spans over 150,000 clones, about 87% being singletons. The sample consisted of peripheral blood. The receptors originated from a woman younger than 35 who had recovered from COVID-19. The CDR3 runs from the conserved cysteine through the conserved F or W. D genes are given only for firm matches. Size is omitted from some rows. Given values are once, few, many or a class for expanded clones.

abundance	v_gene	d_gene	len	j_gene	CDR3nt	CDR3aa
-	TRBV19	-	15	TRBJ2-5	TGTGCCAGTAGGAGGGTGGATGGGTATCAAGAGACCCAGTACTTC	CASRRVDGYQETQYF
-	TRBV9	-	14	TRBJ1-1	TGTGCCAGCAGCGTAGGACAGCAGAACACTGAAGCTTTCTTT	CASSVGQQNTEAFF
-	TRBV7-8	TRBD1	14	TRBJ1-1	TGTGCCAGCACTCCGGACAGGATGAACACTGAAGCTTTCTTT	CASTPDRMNTEAFF
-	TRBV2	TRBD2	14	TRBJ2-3	TGTGCCACCCGACTAGCGGGGACCACAGATACGCAGTATTTT	CATRLAGTTDTQYF
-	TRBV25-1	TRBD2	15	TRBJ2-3	TGTGCCAGCAGCCCGTTCCGGGACTACACAGATACGCAGTATTTT	CASSPFRDYTDTQYF
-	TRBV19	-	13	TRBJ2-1	TGTGCCAGTAGTATACGCGGTTACAATGAGCAGTTCTTC	CASSIRGYNEQFF
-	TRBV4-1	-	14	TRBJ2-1	TGCGCCAGCAGCCAGGAGCGGGTTGGCGATGAGCAGTTCTTC	CASSQERVGDEQFF
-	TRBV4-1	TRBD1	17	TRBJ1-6	TGCGCCAGCAGCCCTACGCCGGGACAGGGAGCGGATTCACCCCTCCACTTT	CASSPTPGQGADSPLHF
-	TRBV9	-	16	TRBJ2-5	TGTGCCAGCAGCGTACGGGGTAGCGGAGTTCAAGAGACCCAGTACTTC	CASSVRGSGVQETQYF
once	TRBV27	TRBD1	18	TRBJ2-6	TGTGCCAGCAGTTTATTGGGACAGGGGGCAACTGGGGCCAACGTCCTGACTTTC	CASSLLGQGATGANVLTF
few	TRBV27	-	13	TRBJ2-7	TGTGCCATCGCCCGTCCGGGGTTGCGCGAGCAGTACTTC	CAIARPGLREQYF
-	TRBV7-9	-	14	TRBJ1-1	TGTGCCAGCACCCCGGACTTTTCCGGGGCTGAAGCTTTCTTT	CASTPDFSGAEAFF
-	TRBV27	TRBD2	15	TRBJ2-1	TGTGCCAGCACCGAACTAGCGGGAGGGCTCCATGAGCAGTTCTTC	CASTELAGGLHEQFF
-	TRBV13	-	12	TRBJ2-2	TGTGCCAGCAGCCTAGGCGCCGGGGAGCTGTTTTTT	CASSLGAGELFF
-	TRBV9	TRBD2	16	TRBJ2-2	TGTGCCAGCAGCGGAACTAGCGGGAGCTATACCGGGGAGCTGTTTTTT	CASSGTSGSYTGELFF
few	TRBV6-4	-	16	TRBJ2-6	TGTGCCAGCAGTGACTCAGGGGGCTCTGGGGCCAACGTCCTGACTTTC	CASSDSGGSGANVLTF
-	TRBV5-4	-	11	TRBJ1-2	TGTGCCAGCAGCCGAGACAGACGCTACACCTTC	CASSRDRRYTF
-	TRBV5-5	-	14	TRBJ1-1	TGTGCCAGCAGCTTGATGCTCGGGAACACTGAAGCTTTCTTT	CASSLMLGNTEAFF
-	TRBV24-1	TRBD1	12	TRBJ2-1	TGTGCCACCAGTGATTCAGACAGGGACGGGTTCTTC	CATSDSDRDGFF
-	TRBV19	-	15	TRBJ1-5	TGTGCCAGTAGTAAGGGGCGGAGAGACAATCAGCCCCAGCATTTT	CASSKGRRDNQPQHF
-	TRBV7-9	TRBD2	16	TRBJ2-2	TGTGCCAGCAGCCTGGGACTAGCGGGAGACACCGGGGAGCTGTTTTTT	CASSLGLAGDTGELFF
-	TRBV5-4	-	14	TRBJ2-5	TGTGCCAGCAGCTTGAGGTCAAGGGGAGAGACCCAGTACTTC	CASSLRSRGETQYF
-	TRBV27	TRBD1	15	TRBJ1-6	TGTGCCAGCAGTTTAGAGGACAGGGGAGATTCACCCCTCCACTTT	CASSLEDRGDSPLHF
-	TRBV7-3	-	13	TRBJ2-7	TGTGCCAGCAGCCAAACAAGCTCCTACGAGCAGTACTTC	CASSQTSSYEQYF
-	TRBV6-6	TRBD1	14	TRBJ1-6	TGTGCCAGCAGTTCCGACAGGGTCGGTTCACCCCTCCACTTT	CASSSDRVGSPLHF
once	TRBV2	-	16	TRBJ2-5	TGTGCCAGCAGTGAAGCGCTTCGGGGAGCTGGAGAGACCCAGTACTTC	CASSEALRGAGETQYF
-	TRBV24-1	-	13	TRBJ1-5	TGTGCCACCAGTGCGACAGAGTTCCAGCCCCAGCATTTT	CATSATEFQPQHF